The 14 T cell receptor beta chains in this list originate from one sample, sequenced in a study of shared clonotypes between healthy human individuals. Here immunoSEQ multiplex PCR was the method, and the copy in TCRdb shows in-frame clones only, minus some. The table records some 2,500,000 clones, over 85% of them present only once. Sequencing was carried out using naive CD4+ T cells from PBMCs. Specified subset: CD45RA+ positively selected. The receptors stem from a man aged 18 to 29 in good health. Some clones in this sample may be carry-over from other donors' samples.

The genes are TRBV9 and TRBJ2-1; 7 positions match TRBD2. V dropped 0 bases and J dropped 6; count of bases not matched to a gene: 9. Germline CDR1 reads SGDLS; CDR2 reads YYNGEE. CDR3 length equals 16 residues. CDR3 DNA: TGTGCCAGCAGCGTAGCTGGGGCTAGCGGAGGCAATGAGCAGTTCTTC. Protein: CASSVAGASGGNEQFF.

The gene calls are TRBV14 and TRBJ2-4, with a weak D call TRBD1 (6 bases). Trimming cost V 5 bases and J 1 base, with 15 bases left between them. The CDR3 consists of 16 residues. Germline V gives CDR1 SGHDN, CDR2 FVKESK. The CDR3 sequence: CASSTTGMWAKNIQYF. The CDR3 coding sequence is TGTGCCAGCAGCACCACAGGGATGTGGGCCAAAAACATTCAGTACTTC.

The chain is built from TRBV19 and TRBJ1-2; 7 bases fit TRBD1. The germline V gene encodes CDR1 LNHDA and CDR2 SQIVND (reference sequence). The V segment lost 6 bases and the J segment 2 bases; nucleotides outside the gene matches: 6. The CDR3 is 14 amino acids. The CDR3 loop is CASSPTGRNYGYTF. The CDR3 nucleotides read TGTGCCAGTAGCCCGACAGGGAGGAACTATGGCTACACCTTC.

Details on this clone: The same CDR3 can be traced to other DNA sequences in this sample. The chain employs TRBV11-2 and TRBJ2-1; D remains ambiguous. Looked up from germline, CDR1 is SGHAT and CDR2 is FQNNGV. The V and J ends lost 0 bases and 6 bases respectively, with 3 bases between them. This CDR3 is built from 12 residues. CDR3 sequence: CASSLDGNEQFF. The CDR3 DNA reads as TGTGCCAGCAGCTTAGACGGCAATGAGCAGTTCTTC. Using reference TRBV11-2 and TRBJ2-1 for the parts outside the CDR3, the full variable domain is EAGVAQSPRYKIIEKRQSVAFWCNPISGHATLYWYQQILGQGPKLLIQFQNNGVVDDSQLPKDRFSAERLKGVDSTLKIQPAKLEDSAVYLCASSLDGNEQFFGPGTRLTVL.

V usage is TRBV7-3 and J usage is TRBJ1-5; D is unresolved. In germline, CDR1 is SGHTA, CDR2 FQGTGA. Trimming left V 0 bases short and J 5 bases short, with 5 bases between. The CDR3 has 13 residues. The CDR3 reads CASSLTTDQPQHF. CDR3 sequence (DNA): TGTGCCAGCAGCTTAACAACTGATCAGCCCCAGCATTTT.

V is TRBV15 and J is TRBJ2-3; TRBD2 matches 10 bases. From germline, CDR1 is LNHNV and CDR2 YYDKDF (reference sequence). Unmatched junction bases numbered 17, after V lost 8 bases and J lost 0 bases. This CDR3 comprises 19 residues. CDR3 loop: CATLGRRLTSGTSTDTQYF. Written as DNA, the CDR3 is TGTGCCACCCTAGGACGCCGACTTACTAGCGGGACTAGCACAGATACGCAGTATTTT. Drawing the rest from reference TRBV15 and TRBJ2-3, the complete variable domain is DAMVIQNPRYQVTQFGKPVTLSCSQTLNHNVMYWYQQKSSQAPKLLFHYYDKDFNNEADTPDNFQSRRPNTSFCFLDIRSPGLGDTAMYLCATLGRRLTSGTSTDTQYFGPGTRLTVL.

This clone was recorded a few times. CDR3 nucleotides: TGTGCCAGCAGCCAGGTAAACACTGAAGCTTTCTTT. Translation gives CASSQVNTEAFF. This chain links TRBV14 with TRBJ1-1; no clear D gene. Germline-derived CDR1 and CDR2 are SGHDN and FVKESK. V lost 3 bases and J 2 bases, leaving 4 bases between the germline ends. The CDR3 is 12 residues long.

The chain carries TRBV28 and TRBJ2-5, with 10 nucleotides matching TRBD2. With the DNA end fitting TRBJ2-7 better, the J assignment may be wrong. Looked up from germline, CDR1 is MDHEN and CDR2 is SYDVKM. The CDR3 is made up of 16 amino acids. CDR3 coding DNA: TGTGCCAGCAGCTGGACTAGCGGTACCGCCTCCTACGAGCAGTACTTC. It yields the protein CASSWTSGTASYEQYF.

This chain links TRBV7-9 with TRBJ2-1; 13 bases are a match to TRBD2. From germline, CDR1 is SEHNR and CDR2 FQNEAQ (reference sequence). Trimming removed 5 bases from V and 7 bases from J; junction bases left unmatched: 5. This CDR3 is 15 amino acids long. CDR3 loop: CASSPWTSGRNEQFF. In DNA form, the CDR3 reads TGTGCCAGCAGCCCCTGGACTAGCGGGAGAAATGAGCAGTTCTTC.

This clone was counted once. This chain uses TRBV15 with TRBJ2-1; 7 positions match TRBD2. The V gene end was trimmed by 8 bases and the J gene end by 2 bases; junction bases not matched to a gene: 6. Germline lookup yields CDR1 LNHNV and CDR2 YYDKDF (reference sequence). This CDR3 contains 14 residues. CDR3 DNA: TGTGCCACCGCGGGGGTGGTTGCCTACAATGAGCAGTTCTTC. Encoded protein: CATAGVVAYNEQFF.

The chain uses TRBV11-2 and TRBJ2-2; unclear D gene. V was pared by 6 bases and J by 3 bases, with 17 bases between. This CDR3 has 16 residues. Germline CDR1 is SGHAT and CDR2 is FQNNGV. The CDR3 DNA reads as TGTGCCAGCAGGCCTGCCACGGAGTGGGACACCGGGGAGCTGTTTTTT. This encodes CASRPATEWDTGELFF.

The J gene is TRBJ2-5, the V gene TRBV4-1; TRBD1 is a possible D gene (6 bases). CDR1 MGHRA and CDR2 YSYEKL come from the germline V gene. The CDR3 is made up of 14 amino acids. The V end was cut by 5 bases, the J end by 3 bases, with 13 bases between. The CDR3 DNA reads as TGCGCCAGCAGCGAACGGGACACCAAAGAGACCCAGTACTTC. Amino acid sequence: CASSERDTKETQYF.

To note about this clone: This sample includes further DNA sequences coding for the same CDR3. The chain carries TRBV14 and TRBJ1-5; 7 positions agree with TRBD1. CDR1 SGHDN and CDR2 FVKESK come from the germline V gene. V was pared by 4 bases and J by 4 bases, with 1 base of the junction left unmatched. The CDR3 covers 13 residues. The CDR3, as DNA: TGTGCCAGCAGCCCGACAGGGAATCAGCCCCAGCATTTT. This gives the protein CASSPTGNQPQHF. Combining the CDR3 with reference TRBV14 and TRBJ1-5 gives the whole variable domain EAGVTQFPSHSVIEKGQTVTLRCDPISGHDNLYWYRRVMGKEIKFLLHFVKESKQDESGMPNNRFLAERTGGTYSTLKVQPAELEDSGVYFCASSPTGNQPQHFGDGTRLSIL.

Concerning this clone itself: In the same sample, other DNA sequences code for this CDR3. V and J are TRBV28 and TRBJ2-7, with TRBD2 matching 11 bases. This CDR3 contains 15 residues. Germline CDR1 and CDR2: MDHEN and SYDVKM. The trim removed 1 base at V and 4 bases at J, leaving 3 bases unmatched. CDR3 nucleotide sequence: TGTGCCAGCAGTTTATTTAGCGGGAGGGTATACGAGCAGTACTTC. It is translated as CASSLFSGRVYEQYF. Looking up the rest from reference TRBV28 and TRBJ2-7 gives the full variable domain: DVKVTQSSRYLVKRTGEKVFLECVQDMDHENMFWYRQDPGLGLRLIYFSYDVKMKEKGDIPEGYSVSREKKERFSLILESASTNQTSMYLCASSLFSGRVYEQYFGPGTRLTVT.